The rows below give T cell receptor beta chains drawn from one sample of a study of T cells in Graves' hyperthyroidism and ophthalmopathy. A single record per CDR3 protein comes from TCRdb applying MiXCR to the multiplex PCR reads. The sample yields 650,000 to 850,000 distinct CDR3 sequences, under 20% seen once. Sequenced material: blood. The receptors were gathered from a woman aged 45-60 years with Graves' hyperthyroidism that later progressed to Graves' ophthalmopathy. Each CDR3 is given with its conserved first and last residue. The order of the fields is V gene, CDR3 protein.

TRBV5-1,CASSLAPGAAGSPLHF
TRBV12-3/TRBV12-4,CASSKQQGPGTQYF
TRBV7-2,CASRRALAVNTGELFF
TRBV30,CAWGKGGGTDTQYF
TRBV5-5,CASSTKGRGNTGELFF
TRBV5-8,CASIPRDKRDQPQHF
TRBV20-1,CSATSLDADTQYF
TRBV9,CASNKGFGQGYNSPLHF
TRBV5-8,CASSGGQGYHEKLFF
TRBV7-2,CASTRLGGSTDTQYF
TRBV29-1,CSVEAGTNTGELFF
TRBV4-2,CASSPLSPRGLDEQYF
TRBV6-1,CASSSPQGAQETQYF
TRBV20-1,CSARDIGQGFSNSNQPQHF
TRBV28,CASTEEGLGTEAFF
TRBV5-1,CASSPYTEDTEAFF
TRBV12-3/TRBV12-4,CASSSHGQASYNSPLHF
TRBV20-1,CSARDVGSSYNSPLHF
TRBV14,CASSTTSGPYRGDTQYF
TRBV14,CASSRAWISVTGEQFF
TRBV20-1,CSADRGAEAFF
TRBV6-1,CASGSDPLPPTDTQYF
TRBV27,CASSLLSLNTEAFF